The rows below give T cell receptor beta chains drawn from one sample of a study of CD8 T cells in Susac syndrome. MiXCR was run by TCRdb on the immunoSEQ multiplex PCR reads, yielding one entry per CDR3 protein. The sample holds approximately 77,000 distinct CDR3 sequences; about 92% are singletons and the top ten take 0.52%. Sequenced sample: CD4+ T cells from PBMCs. Source of these receptors: a human donor with Susac syndrome. The CDR3 runs from the conserved cysteine through the conserved F or W. Fields, in order: D gene, V gene, J gene, clone size, CDR3 protein, CDR3 DNA. A D gene is named only where the DNA matches it firmly. Size is omitted from some rows. Given values are once, few, many or a class for expanded clones.

d_gene: TRBD2
v_gene: TRBV6-2/TRBV6-3
j_gene: TRBJ2-7
abundance: .
CDR3aa: CASSQIMTSGTYEQYF
CDR3nt: TGTGCCAGCAGCCAAATAATGACTAGCGGGACGTACGAGCAGTACTTC

d_gene: .
v_gene: TRBV27
j_gene: TRBJ2-6
abundance: few
CDR3aa: CASSPYSGANVLTF
CDR3nt: TGTGCCAGCAGTCCCTACTCTGGGGCCAACGTCCTGACTTTC

d_gene: TRBD2
v_gene: TRBV9
j_gene: TRBJ2-1
abundance: .
CDR3aa: CASSSAGGRAYNEQFF
CDR3nt: TGTGCCAGCAGCTCAGCGGGCGGGAGGGCTTACAATGAGCAGTTCTTC

d_gene: .
v_gene: TRBV15
j_gene: TRBJ2-5
abundance: once
CDR3aa: CATSSRLGQETQYF
CDR3nt: TGTGCCACCAGCAGCCGACTGGGACAAGAGACCCAGTACTTC

d_gene: TRBD1
v_gene: TRBV3-1
j_gene: TRBJ1-2
abundance: .
CDR3aa: CASSPLLTGWGYTF
CDR3nt: TGTGCCAGCAGCCCCCTCTTGACAGGGTGGGGCTACACCTTC

d_gene: TRBD2
v_gene: TRBV3-1
j_gene: TRBJ2-7
abundance: .
CDR3aa: CASSQVSGGTYEQYF
CDR3nt: TGTGCCAGCAGCCAAGTTAGCGGGGGAACCTACGAGCAGTACTTC

d_gene: .
v_gene: TRBV19
j_gene: TRBJ2-2
abundance: .
CDR3aa: CASRLGGLDTGELFF
CDR3nt: TGTGCCAGTAGGCTAGGAGGACTCGACACCGGGGAGCTGTTTTTT

d_gene: TRBD2
v_gene: TRBV28
j_gene: TRBJ2-7
abundance: .
CDR3aa: CASRYLAGWYF
CDR3nt: TGTGCCAGCAGGTATTTAGCGGGTTGGTACTTC

d_gene: .
v_gene: TRBV4-3
j_gene: TRBJ1-4
abundance: .
CDR3aa: CASSQDSGGTNEKLFF
CDR3nt: TGCGCCAGCAGCCAAGATAGCGGTGGTACTAATGAAAAACTGTTTTTT

d_gene: TRBD1
v_gene: TRBV20-1
j_gene: TRBJ1-1
abundance: .
CDR3aa: CSARDSEGANTEVFF
CDR3nt: TGCAGTGCTAGAGATTCGGAGGGGGCCAACACTGAAGTTTTCTTT

d_gene: .
v_gene: TRBV24-1
j_gene: TRBJ2-1
abundance: .
CDR3aa: CATSDSRGGNEQFF
CDR3nt: TGTGCCACCAGTGATAGCAGGGGTGGTAATGAGCAGTTCTTC

d_gene: .
v_gene: TRBV29-1
j_gene: TRBJ1-2
abundance: .
CDR3aa: CSVEPPVVHEEGHYGYTF
CDR3nt: TGCAGCGTTGAACCCCCTGTGGTCCACGAAGAAGGACACTATGGCTACACCTTC

d_gene: .
v_gene: TRBV5-6
j_gene: TRBJ2-5
abundance: .
CDR3aa: CASTMVDQETQYF
CDR3nt: TGTGCCAGCACCATGGTGGACCAAGAGACCCAGTACTTC

d_gene: .
v_gene: TRBV21-1
j_gene: TRBJ2-6
abundance: .
CDR3aa: CASSKGVTSSGANVLTF
CDR3nt: TGTGCCAGCAGCAAAGGAGTCACTAGCTCTGGGGCCAACGTCCTGACTTTC

d_gene: TRBD1
v_gene: TRBV24-1
j_gene: TRBJ2-2
abundance: .
CDR3aa: CATSDKTGVTGELFF
CDR3nt: TGTGCCACCAGTGATAAAACAGGGGTTACCGGGGAGCTGTTTTTT

d_gene: .
v_gene: TRBV27
j_gene: TRBJ2-1
abundance: .
CDR3aa: CASSLSWGNEQFF
CDR3nt: TGTGCCAGCAGTTTATCGTGGGGCAATGAGCAGTTCTTC

d_gene: .
v_gene: TRBV13
j_gene: TRBJ2-7
abundance: .
CDR3aa: CASSLSPYEQYF
CDR3nt: TGTGCCAGCAGCTTATCTCCCTACGAGCAGTACTTC

d_gene: TRBD1
v_gene: TRBV18
j_gene: TRBJ1-2
abundance: .
CDR3aa: CASSRDRAFYTF
CDR3nt: TGTGCCAGCTCTCGGGACAGGGCTTTCTACACCTTC

d_gene: .
v_gene: TRBV7-8
j_gene: TRBJ1-3
abundance: .
CDR3aa: CASSLVGTSGNTIYF
CDR3nt: TGTGCCAGCAGCTTGGTAGGGACCTCTGGAAACACCATATATTTT

d_gene: .
v_gene: TRBV3-1
j_gene: TRBJ1-5
abundance: .
CDR3aa: CASSGPTANGGYQPQHF
CDR3nt: TGTGCCAGCAGCGGACCGACCGCGAATGGGGGCTATCAGCCCCAGCATTTT

d_gene: TRBD2
v_gene: TRBV2
j_gene: TRBJ2-7
abundance: .
CDR3aa: CASRNLAGSSYEQYF
CDR3nt: TGTGCCAGCAGGAACCTAGCGGGTTCCTCCTACGAGCAGTACTTC

d_gene: .
v_gene: TRBV18
j_gene: TRBJ2-3
abundance: .
CDR3aa: CASSPPEGASTDTQYF
CDR3nt: TGTGCCAGCTCACCACCGGAGGGAGCTAGCACAGATACGCAGTATTTT

d_gene: TRBD1
v_gene: TRBV6-4
j_gene: TRBJ2-2
abundance: .
CDR3aa: CASKAQGANTGELFF
CDR3nt: TGTGCCAGCAAAGCACAGGGGGCTAACACCGGGGAGCTGTTTTTT

d_gene: TRBD1
v_gene: TRBV6-2/TRBV6-3
j_gene: TRBJ1-5
abundance: .
CDR3aa: CASSTHDRARPQHF
CDR3nt: TGTGCCAGCAGTACCCATGACAGGGCCCGACCCCAGCATTTT

d_gene: .
v_gene: TRBV19
j_gene: TRBJ2-7
abundance: .
CDR3aa: CASMTDNSYEQYF
CDR3nt: TGTGCCAGTATGACGGACAACTCCTACGAGCAGTACTTC

d_gene: .
v_gene: TRBV18
j_gene: TRBJ2-7
abundance: .
CDR3aa: CASTTGTSEQYF
CDR3nt: TGTGCCAGCACAACCGGGACTTCCGAGCAGTACTTC

d_gene: TRBD2
v_gene: TRBV20-1
j_gene: TRBJ2-1
abundance: .
CDR3aa: CSAGGLAGFDNEQFF
CDR3nt: TGCAGTGCTGGTGGACTAGCGGGATTCGACAATGAGCAGTTCTTC

d_gene: TRBD1
v_gene: TRBV11-3
j_gene: TRBJ1-1
abundance: once
CDR3aa: CASSLGQGITEAFF
CDR3nt: TGTGCCAGCAGCTTAGGACAGGGGATCACTGAAGCTTTCTTT

d_gene: TRBD1
v_gene: TRBV2
j_gene: TRBJ1-6
abundance: .
CDR3aa: CAGPGTAGFTLHF
CDR3nt: TGTGCCGGGCCCGGGACAGCTGGATTCACCCTCCACTTT

d_gene: TRBD1
v_gene: TRBV13
j_gene: TRBJ2-1
abundance: once
CDR3aa: CASSLTGQGGGEQFF
CDR3nt: TGTGCCAGCAGCCTAACGGGACAGGGGGGCGGGGAGCAGTTCTTC

d_gene: .
v_gene: TRBV6-5
j_gene: TRBJ1-5
abundance: .
CDR3aa: CASSGTRSNQPQHF
CDR3nt: TGTGCCAGCAGTGGGACGCGGAGCAATCAGCCCCAGCATTTT

d_gene: TRBD2
v_gene: TRBV29-1
j_gene: TRBJ2-5
abundance: .
CDR3aa: CSVRHSGRGETQYF
CDR3nt: TGCAGCGTTAGGCATAGCGGGAGGGGAGAGACCCAGTACTTC

d_gene: TRBD1
v_gene: TRBV2
j_gene: TRBJ1-1
abundance: .
CDR3aa: CASRGTGTGNTEAFF
CDR3nt: TGTGCCAGCAGGGGCACCGGGACAGGGAACACTGAAGCTTTCTTT

d_gene: .
v_gene: TRBV7-2
j_gene: TRBJ2-3
abundance: .
CDR3aa: CASSLGPTSTDTQYF
CDR3nt: TGTGCCAGCAGCTTAGGACCGACTAGCACAGATACGCAGTATTTT

d_gene: .
v_gene: TRBV11-2
j_gene: TRBJ2-2
abundance: once
CDR3aa: CASSDRGTNTGELFF
CDR3nt: TGTGCCAGCAGCGACCGAGGCACGAACACCGGGGAGCTGTTTTTT